This is a list of T cell receptor beta chains from one sample in a study of T cells in localized non-small cell lung cancer. Here immunoSEQ multiplex PCR was the method, and the copy in TCRdb shows in-frame clones only, minus some. The sample includes around 4,400 clones, around a third of them seen just once. The source was lung tumor tissue, collected before any cancer treatment. These receptors originate from a man aged 40 to 70 with stage II squamous cell lung carcinoma. Each CDR3 is given with its conserved first and last residue. Part of the rows lack a size; the others show once, few, many or a class for expanded clones.

cdr3_aa | v_call | clone_size | j_call
CASSTYPSVYNEQFF | TRBV9 | medium-sized | TRBJ2-1
CASGPLTNAPADTQYF | TRBV12-5 | - | TRBJ2-3
CASSLAGLAGVETQYF | TRBV11-3 | medium-sized | TRBJ2-5
CASSRDFQRTYEQYF | TRBV28 | - | TRBJ2-7
CASSFWTGGADTEAFF | TRBV5-1 | - | TRBJ1-1
CASSEFHQGVSGANVLTF | TRBV25-1 | - | TRBJ2-6
CASSLSGGTFF | TRBV6-7 | few | TRBJ1-1
CASSVPGLAGTGELFF | TRBV7-1 | few | TRBJ2-2
CASSLGVAGDQETQYF | TRBV9 | medium-sized | TRBJ2-5
CSVDLASGNPYNEQFF | TRBV29-1 | - | TRBJ2-1
CASSVGRDRGLGQYF | TRBV12-5 | - | TRBJ2-7
CAWRITGAPQYF | TRBV30 | - | TRBJ2-7
CASCPNARTNQPQHF | TRBV19 | - | TRBJ1-5
CASSPHTDTEAFF | TRBV9 | - | TRBJ1-1
CASSIDAGSKTQYF | TRBV19 | medium-sized | TRBJ2-5